Listed below are T cell receptor beta chains from one sample, sequenced in a study of cytomegalovirus exposure and HLA in healthy donors. The assay was immunoSEQ multiplex PCR, and TCRdb's table has in-frame clones only and misses some. Of 130,000 to 150,000 clones in the sample, approximately 83% were seen once. Sample: PBMCs. These receptors came from a middle-aged man in good health and CMV-seropositive. CDR3s include the opening cysteine and the closing phenylalanine or tryptophan. Fields, in order: J gene, clone size, D gene, V gene, CDR3 protein, CDR3 DNA. The D gene is left open where the match is weak. Clone size, where shown, is once, few, many, or a class for clones that have expanded.

J: TRBJ1-2
size: -
D: TRBD1
V: TRBV2
CDR3: CVYRGGHGYTF
DNA: TGTGTCTACAGGGGGGGGCACGGCTACACCTTC

J: TRBJ1-1
size: -
D: TRBD1
V: TRBV2
CDR3: CASLGQGLEAFF
DNA: TGTGCCAGCCTAGGACAGGGTCTTGAAGCTTTCTTT

J: TRBJ1-5
size: -
D: -
V: TRBV6-5
CDR3: CASRGATSNQPQHF
DNA: TGTGCCAGCAGGGGGGCCACGAGCAATCAGCCCCAGCATTTT

J: TRBJ2-3
size: -
D: -
V: TRBV5-1
CDR3: CASSLATRAVSTDTQYF
DNA: TGCGCCAGCAGCTTGGCTACCAGGGCTGTTAGCACAGATACGCAGTATTTT

J: TRBJ2-1
size: once
D: TRBD2
V: TRBV6-5
CDR3: CASSYSGLAGGNEQFF
DNA: TGTGCCAGCAGTTACTCTGGACTAGCGGGAGGCAATGAGCAGTTCTTC

J: TRBJ1-2
size: -
D: -
V: TRBV19
CDR3: CASSIGLQGEYGYTF
DNA: TGTGCCAGTAGTATTGGGCTACAGGGAGAGTATGGCTACACCTTC

J: TRBJ1-4
size: -
D: -
V: TRBV11-2
CDR3: CASRPTWGGANEKLFF
DNA: TGTGCCAGCAGACCTACGTGGGGGGGAGCTAATGAAAAACTGTTTTTT

J: TRBJ2-2
size: -
D: -
V: TRBV5-4
CDR3: CASSPVTGELFF
DNA: TGTGCCAGCAGCCCGGTAACCGGGGAGCTGTTTTTT

J: TRBJ2-3
size: -
D: -
V: TRBV11-2
CDR3: CASRGVVSGTDTQYF
DNA: TGTGCCAGCAGAGGAGTAGTATCGGGCACAGATACGCAGTATTTT

J: TRBJ2-7
size: -
D: TRBD2
V: TRBV10-3
CDR3: CAIRAGVSGSSYEQYF
DNA: TGTGCCATCAGGGCTGGGGTTAGCGGGAGCTCCTACGAGCAGTACTTC

J: TRBJ1-3
size: -
D: -
V: TRBV30
CDR3: CAWSWGGFSNTIYF
DNA: TGTGCCTGGAGTTGGGGAGGGTTTTCAAACACCATATATTTT

J: TRBJ1-5
size: -
D: TRBD1
V: TRBV6-6
CDR3: CASSYSGQGGNQPQHF
DNA: TGTGCCAGCAGTTACTCAGGACAGGGTGGGAATCAGCCCCAGCATTTT

J: TRBJ1-1
size: -
D: -
V: TRBV2
CDR3: CASSGQVNTEAFF
DNA: TGTGCCAGCAGCGGTCAGGTTAACACTGAAGCTTTCTTT

J: TRBJ1-2
size: -
D: TRBD1
V: TRBV18
CDR3: CASSATTGDLRGYTF
DNA: TGTGCCAGCTCAGCCACGACAGGGGATCTGCGCGGCTACACCTTC

J: TRBJ1-5
size: once
D: -
V: TRBV4-1
CDR3: CASSPGFGNQPQHF
DNA: TGCGCCAGCAGCCCAGGGTTTGGCAATCAGCCCCAGCATTTT

J: TRBJ2-7
size: -
D: -
V: TRBV5-1
CDR3: CASSARGAESLSYEQYF
DNA: TGCGCCAGCAGCGCCCGTGGAGCGGAGTCCCTCTCCTACGAGCAGTACTTC

J: TRBJ2-3
size: once
D: TRBD2
V: TRBV6-5
CDR3: CASSSGLAGGRDTQYF
DNA: TGTGCCAGCAGTTCTGGGCTAGCGGGGGGGCGAGATACGCAGTATTTT

J: TRBJ1-1
size: few
D: TRBD1
V: TRBV25-1
CDR3: CASRDRGGNTEAFF
DNA: TGTGCCAGTCGGGACAGGGGGGGCAACACTGAAGCTTTCTTT

J: TRBJ2-7
size: -
D: TRBD1
V: TRBV28
CDR3: CASSSAGQGLHEQYF
DNA: TGTGCCAGCAGTTCCGCCGGACAGGGCCTCCACGAGCAGTACTTC

J: TRBJ2-3
size: -
D: -
V: TRBV30
CDR3: CAWSEGATDTQYF
DNA: TGTGCCTGGAGTGAGGGAGCCACAGATACGCAGTATTTT

J: TRBJ2-3
size: -
D: TRBD2
V: TRBV19
CDR3: CASSLAGITDTQYF
DNA: TGTGCCAGTAGTCTAGCGGGGATCACAGATACGCAGTATTTT

J: TRBJ1-5
size: few
D: TRBD1
V: TRBV6-5
CDR3: CATGRQGNQPQHF
DNA: TGTGCCACCGGGAGACAGGGGAATCAGCCCCAGCATTTT

J: TRBJ2-2
size: -
D: TRBD2
V: TRBV9
CDR3: CASSARLAGLNTGELFF
DNA: TGTGCCAGCAGCGCCCGACTAGCGGGCCTAAACACCGGGGAGCTGTTTTTT

J: TRBJ1-2
size: -
D: TRBD1
V: TRBV6-5
CDR3: CASSYVGTEFNYGYTF
DNA: TGTGCCAGCAGTTATGTCGGGACAGAGTTTAACTATGGCTACACCTTC

J: TRBJ2-2
size: -
D: -
V: TRBV5-1
CDR3: CASSLRTSSGELFF
DNA: TGCGCCAGCAGCTTGAGGACTTCCTCCGGGGAGCTGTTTTTT

J: TRBJ2-3
size: few
D: -
V: TRBV4-2
CDR3: CASSQVGASADTQYF
DNA: TGTGCCAGCAGCCAAGTGGGAGCTAGCGCAGATACGCAGTATTTT

J: TRBJ1-1
size: -
D: TRBD1
V: TRBV30
CDR3: CAWGRGLVAFF
DNA: TGTGCCTGGGGCAGGGGGCTCGTAGCTTTCTTT

J: TRBJ2-7
size: -
D: -
V: TRBV27
CDR3: CASRGTNPYSEQYF
DNA: TGTGCCAGCCGCGGGACGAACCCCTATTCCGAGCAGTATTTC

J: TRBJ2-3
size: -
D: -
V: TRBV10-3
CDR3: CAIRPGVQGTDTQYF
DNA: TGTGCCATCAGACCGGGGGTGCAGGGTACGGATACGCAGTATTTT

J: TRBJ1-1
size: -
D: -
V: TRBV19
CDR3: CASSIKAGGEAFF
DNA: TGTGCCAGTAGTATCAAAGCGGGGGGTGAAGCTTTCTTT

J: TRBJ2-7
size: -
D: -
V: TRBV6-6
CDR3: CASRRGGVRYEQYF
DNA: TGTGCCAGCAGGCGGGGCGGGGTCCGGTACGAGCAGTACTTC

J: TRBJ1-2
size: -
D: -
V: TRBV9
CDR3: CASGGANYGYTF
DNA: TGTGCCAGCGGGGGGGCTAACTATGGCTACACCTTC

J: TRBJ2-5
size: -
D: -
V: TRBV9
CDR3: CASSVGQGRAQETQYF
DNA: TGTGCCAGCAGCGTAGGGCAGGGGAGGGCCCAAGAGACCCAGTACTTC

J: TRBJ2-3
size: -
D: -
V: TRBV11-2
CDR3: CASSLRNLGLSTDTQYF
DNA: TGTGCCAGCAGCTTGAGGAACCTGGGGCTTAGCACAGATACGCAGTATTTT

J: TRBJ1-1
size: few
D: TRBD1
V: TRBV5-1
CDR3: CASGTGAGRMNTEAFF
DNA: TGCGCCAGCGGAACAGGGGCCGGACGGATGAACACTGAAGCTTTCTTT

J: TRBJ1-1
size: -
D: TRBD1
V: TRBV5-4
CDR3: CASSLRQGAYTEAFF
DNA: TGTGCCAGCAGCTTGCGGCAGGGGGCTTACACTGAAGCTTTCTTT

J: TRBJ2-4
size: -
D: -
V: TRBV5-6
CDR3: CASSLGRGDIQYF
DNA: TGTGCCAGCAGCTTGGGCAGGGGGGACATTCAGTACTTC

J: TRBJ1-1
size: -
D: -
V: TRBV7-6
CDR3: CASSFPGNTEAFF
DNA: TGTGCCAGCAGCTTCCCGGGGAACACTGAAGCTTTCTTT

J: TRBJ2-2
size: -
D: TRBD1
V: TRBV27
CDR3: CASSFPGGTGELFF
DNA: TGTGCCAGCAGTTTCCCAGGGGGCACCGGGGAGCTGTTTTTT

J: TRBJ2-5
size: -
D: TRBD1
V: TRBV30
CDR3: CAWWPGGEAQYF
DNA: TGTGCCTGGTGGCCAGGGGGCGAGGCCCAGTACTTC

J: TRBJ2-7
size: -
D: -
V: TRBV18
CDR3: CASSPNPGGKNEQYF
DNA: TGTGCCAGCTCACCAAATCCAGGGGGGAAGAACGAGCAGTACTTC

J: TRBJ1-1
size: once
D: -
V: TRBV7-3
CDR3: CASSLSGHTEAFF
DNA: TGTGCCAGCAGCTTAAGCGGTCACACTGAAGCTTTCTTT

J: TRBJ1-4
size: -
D: -
V: TRBV6-1
CDR3: CASTRGGQGAKKLFF
DNA: TGTGCCAGCACGAGGGGGGGGCAGGGCGCGAAAAAACTGTTTTTT

J: TRBJ2-3
size: -
D: TRBD2
V: TRBV19
CDR3: CASSVTALAANTDTQYF
DNA: TGTGCCAGTAGTGTTACCGCGCTAGCGGCAAACACAGATACGCAGTATTTT

J: TRBJ2-7
size: few
D: -
V: TRBV5-1
CDR3: CASSLPSGASDEQYF
DNA: TGCGCCAGCAGCCTACCTTCGGGTGCCTCCGACGAGCAGTACTTC

J: TRBJ2-3
size: -
D: -
V: TRBV7-2
CDR3: CASSLAGGGIADTQYF
DNA: TGTGCCAGCAGCTTAGCGGGGGGTGGTATCGCAGATACGCAGTATTTT

J: TRBJ2-7
size: -
D: -
V: TRBV30
CDR3: CAWASGAEQYF
DNA: TGTGCCTGGGCCTCAGGGGCCGAGCAGTACTTC

J: TRBJ2-1
size: -
D: TRBD2
V: TRBV5-1
CDR3: CASSLVGRGLENEQFF
DNA: TGCGCCAGCAGCTTGGTCGGGAGGGGGTTGGAGAATGAGCAGTTCTTC

J: TRBJ1-5
size: -
D: -
V: TRBV6-6
CDR3: CASSYEGGDSNQPQHF
DNA: TGTGCCAGCAGTTACGAGGGAGGGGATAGCAATCAGCCCCAGCATTTT

J: TRBJ1-5
size: -
D: TRBD1
V: TRBV9
CDR3: CASSSGQGELYSNQPQHF
DNA: TGTGCCAGCAGCTCGGGACAGGGCGAGCTTTATAGCAATCAGCCCCAGCATTTT

J: TRBJ1-1
size: -
D: -
V: TRBV27
CDR3: CASQVLPNTEAFF
DNA: TGTGCCAGCCAAGTACTCCCGAACACTGAAGCTTTCTTT

J: TRBJ2-7
size: few
D: TRBD2
V: TRBV6-5
CDR3: CACSGRGGEQYF
DNA: TGTGCCTGTAGCGGACGCGGGGGCGAGCAGTACTTC

J: TRBJ1-3
size: once
D: TRBD1
V: TRBV6-6
CDR3: CASSYQGQISGNTIYF
DNA: TGTGCCAGCAGTTACCAGGGACAGATCTCTGGAAACACCATATATTTT

J: TRBJ2-1
size: -
D: TRBD1
V: TRBV25-1
CDR3: CASTNGQGASDEQFF
DNA: TGTGCCAGCACTAACGGACAGGGTGCGTCAGATGAGCAGTTCTTC

J: TRBJ1-1
size: few
D: TRBD1
V: TRBV7-8
CDR3: CASSPGQGIGTEAFF
DNA: TGTGCCAGCAGCCCCGGACAGGGAATAGGAACTGAAGCTTTCTTT

J: TRBJ1-1
size: -
D: TRBD1
V: TRBV5-1
CDR3: CASSLAGTGLYTEAFF
DNA: TGCGCCAGCAGCTTAGCCGGGACAGGATTATACACTGAAGCTTTCTTT

J: TRBJ1-4
size: -
D: TRBD1
V: TRBV7-8
CDR3: CASSLAGYRGANEKLFF
DNA: TGTGCCAGCAGCCTGGCGGGATACAGGGGAGCTAATGAAAAACTGTTTTTT

J: TRBJ1-2
size: -
D: -
V: TRBV6-1
CDR3: CASRLTGTYGYTF
DNA: TGTGCCAGCAGGCTAACAGGGACGTATGGCTACACCTTC

J: TRBJ2-3
size: -
D: -
V: TRBV5-6
CDR3: CASSPQALARADTQYF
DNA: TGTGCCAGCAGCCCTCAGGCACTAGCCCGCGCAGATACGCAGTATTTT